Following are 22 T cell receptor beta chains from one sample sequenced in a study of beta chain features in type 1 diabetes. The sequenced template was cDNA made from the entire isolated RNA. The protocol was immunoSEQ multiplex PCR, while the TCRdb copy is restricted to in-frame clones and leaves out a portion. The data show about 140,000 clones, approximately 10% seen once. The specimen was central memory CD4+ T cells from blood. These receptors were taken from a woman aged 40 to 50 in good health.

The table lists this clone with many counts. J is TRBJ1-5 and V is TRBV4-3; no firm D call. The V end lost 1 base, the J end lost 2 bases, and 12 bases lay between the germline ends. CDR1 is LGHNA, CDR2 YSLEER, per germline. This CDR3 contains 16 residues. DNA of the CDR3: TGCGCCAGCAGCCAAGGGGCGGGCATTGGCAATCAGCCCCAGCATTTT. Protein sequence: CASSQGAGIGNQPQHF.

This clone was found once. CDR3 sequence (DNA): TGTGCCAGCAGCTGGGGGACTGTTGGACTCGAGCAGTACTTC. Translated, it gives CASSWGTVGLEQYF. The genes are TRBV11-2 and TRBJ2-7; TRBD2 might be the D (6 bases). The V gene lost 4 bases and the J gene lost 6 bases, with 16 bases spanning the gap. The CDR3 has 14 residues. Germline loops: CDR1 SGHAT, CDR2 FQNNGV.

This clone was detected a few times. This sequence joins TRBV6-6 and TRBJ2-4; 7 bases are a match to TRBD1. J gave up 10 bases and V 3 bases, and 9 bases lay outside the gene matches. The CDR3 is 14 amino acids. Germline V gene lookup returns CDR1 MNHNY and CDR2 SVGAGI (reference sequence). In nucleotides, the CDR3 is TGTGCCAGCAGTTATTCTCCCGGGACAGTTATTCAGTACTTC. It codes for CASSYSPGTVIQYF.

This chain links TRBV19 with TRBJ2-5; 8 nucleotides align to TRBD1. V gave up 5 bases and J gave up 5 bases; unmatched junction bases: 7. The CDR3 length is 14 residues. The germline V gene encodes CDR1 LNHDA and CDR2 SQIVND (reference sequence). The CDR3 coding sequence is TGTGCCAGTAGTCTTCAGGGGGCCGGGGAGACCCAGTACTTC. The encoded protein is CASSLQGAGETQYF.

This clone was seen more than once but under ten times. The CDR3 loop is CASSIESSVPPQHF. In DNA, the CDR3 is TGTGCCAGTAGTATAGAAAGCTCGGTTCCGCCCCAGCATTTT. The chain recombines TRBV19 with TRBJ1-5; no clear D gene. V lost 0 bases, J lost 9 bases, and 12 bases lay in between. Germline CDR1 reads LNHDA; CDR2 reads SQIVND (reference sequence). The CDR3 contains 14 residues.

The chain combines TRBV21-1 with TRBJ2-5; TRBD2 is taken as the D call from the table, unchecked against the DNA. Gene TRBJ2-7 matches the end of the DNA better, so the J call may be wrong. TRBV21-1 is designated a pseudogene. CDR3 length: 13 amino acids. The CDR3 protein is CASSPGVSYEQYF. The DNA for the CDR3 is TGTGCCAGCAGCCCGGGGGTCTCCTACGAGCAGTACTTC.

Ten or more counts support this clone. The chain joins TRBV5-4 to TRBJ2-7, with D unclear. Trimming shortened V by 2 bases and J by 7 bases, and 16 bases separated the two germline ends. Germline assignment: CDR1 SGHNT and CDR2 YYREEE (reference sequence). The CDR3 consists of 14 residues. The chain's CDR3 is CASSFLQGSREQYF. DNA of the CDR3: TGTGCCAGCAGCTTTCTCCAAGGTTCGAGGGAGCAGTACTTC.

The chain has TRBV6-5 and TRBJ1-2, with D perhaps matching TRBD1 (5 bases). V was cut by 8 bases and J by 8 bases, with 12 bases left in between. The CDR3 sequence is 11 residues long. The germline CDR1 and CDR2 sequences are MNHEY and SVGAGI. The CDR3 protein is CASGQTGGYTF. The CDR3 bases are TGTGCCAGCGGCCAAACAGGAGGCTACACCTTC.

This clone showed up just a few times. The V call is TRBV7-8, the J call TRBJ1-5; D is possibly TRBD1 (6 bases). This CDR3 is built from 13 residues. In germline, CDR1 is SGHVS, CDR2 FQNEAQ. Trimming shortened V by 7 bases and J by 5 bases, and 12 bases separated the two germline ends. Here the CDR3 DNA reads TGTGCCAGCACGACAAACAGGGATCAGCCCCAGCATTTT. Translating it yields CASTTNRDQPQHF. Drawing the rest from reference TRBV7-8 and TRBJ1-5, the complete variable domain is GAGVSQSPRYKVAKRGQDVALRCDPISGHVSLFWYQQALGQGPEFLTYFQNEAQLDKSGLPSDRFFAERPEGSVSTLKIQRTQQEDSAVYLCASTTNRDQPQHFGDGTRLSIL.

This clone was picked up a small number of times. The genes are TRBV5-6 and TRBJ1-5; D remains ambiguous. The length of the CDR3 is 14 residues. CDR1 and CDR2 (germline): SGHDT, YYEEEE. V lost 0 bases and J lost 7, with 11 bases in between. Here the CDR3 reads CASSLVREKQPQHF. The CDR3 bases are TGTGCCAGCAGCTTGGTGAGGGAGAAGCAGCCCCAGCATTTT. The full variable domain, completed using reference TRBV5-6 and TRBJ1-5, is DAGVTQSPTHLIKTRGQQVTLRCSPKSGHDTVSWYQQALGQGPQFIFQYYEEEERQRGNFPDRFSGHQFPNYSSELNVNALLLGDSALYLCASSLVREKQPQHFGDGTRLSIL.

This clone was seen a handful of times. The chain couples TRBV6-5 to TRBJ2-2; TRBD1 matches 8 bases. The CDR3 spans 15 residues. The junction had 2 bases not matched to a gene; V was cut back by 2 bases and J by 3 bases. The germline CDR1 and CDR2 sequences are MNHEY and SVGAGI. The DNA of the CDR3 is TGTGCCAGCAGTTACATGACAGGGGACACCGGGGAGCTGTTTTTT. Amino acids: CASSYMTGDTGELFF.

The sample holds a few counts of this clone. The CDR3 DNA reads TGTGCCAGCAGTGAATATATCGGTTTCGGGGGGGCCGGGGAGACCCAGTACTTC. Protein product: CASSEYIGFGGAGETQYF. The V call is TRBV25-1, the J call TRBJ2-5; TRBD2 aligns across 8 bases. CDR1 is MGHDK and CDR2 is SYGVNS in the germline V gene. This CDR3 is built from 18 residues. The junction had 14 bases not matched to a gene; V was cut back by 0 bases and J by 5 bases.

This chain joins TRBV7-2 and TRBJ2-1, with 10 bases lining up with TRBD2. The CDR3 is 13 residues long. Germline V gene data show CDR1 as SGHTA and CDR2 as FQGNSA. Trimming removed 11 bases from V and 8 bases from J; junction bases left unmatched: 9. CDR3 in DNA: TGTGCCGGCAAGCGGGGGGGCGCGTATGAGCAGTTCTTC. Protein product: CAGKRGGAYEQFF.

V and J are TRBV19 and TRBJ2-3, with D tentatively TRBD1 (6 bases). The CDR3 loop spans 14 amino acids. Trimming took 7 bases from V and 2 from J, leaving 13 bases between them. Looked up from germline, CDR1 is LNHDA and CDR2 is SQIVND (reference sequence). The CDR3 spells CASTPDRPTDTQYF. The DNA of the CDR3 is TGTGCCAGTACCCCAGACAGGCCCACAGATACGCAGTATTTT.

This clone was recorded a few times. The chain employs TRBV11-3 and TRBJ2-1; D unresolved. This CDR3 region has 15 residues. Looked up from germline, CDR1 is SGHNT and CDR2 is YENEEA. Trimming left V 1 base short and J 1 base short, with 8 bases between. This chain's CDR3 is CASSLGVASYNEQFF. CDR3 bases: TGTGCCAGCAGCTTAGGAGTAGCATCCTACAATGAGCAGTTCTTC.

The chain uses TRBV11-2 and TRBJ2-5, with 8 bases that match TRBD1. The CDR3 sequence is 15 residues long. J lost 3 bases, V lost 5 bases, and 8 bases had no gene match. From germline, CDR1 is SGHAT and CDR2 FQNNGV. In DNA form, the CDR3 reads TGTGCCAGCAGCCTGCAGGGGGCGAGGGAAGAGACCCAGTACTTC. Protein: CASSLQGAREETQYF.

This clone has only a few counts. V and J are TRBV11-2 and TRBJ2-1; 15 nucleotides align to TRBD2. This CDR3 comprises 16 residues. V was clipped by 3 bases and J by 7 bases; unmatched bases: 4. CDR1 is SGHAT, CDR2 FQNNGV, per germline. The CDR3 nucleotides read TGTGCCAGCAGCTTCATGGGACTAGCGGGGGGTAATGAGCAGTTCTTC. This gives the protein CASSFMGLAGGNEQFF.

The rearrangement uses TRBV6-5 and TRBJ2-1, with TRBD1 as a possible D gene (5 bases). Germline V CDR1 and CDR2: MNHEY, SVGAGI. V was trimmed by 5 bases and J by 4 bases, leaving 15 bases between them. The CDR3 spans 15 residues. Written as DNA, the CDR3 is TGTGCCAGCAGTCCCAGGGCCCGTCAATACAATGAGCAGTTCTTC. This gives the protein CASSPRARQYNEQFF.

CDR3 sequence: CAISDGTSGVQETQYF. The DNA of the CDR3 is TGTGCCATCAGTGACGGGACTAGCGGGGTCCAAGAGACCCAGTACTTC. The J gene is TRBJ2-5, the V gene TRBV10-3; TRBD2 matches at 13 bases. Trimming at V came to 3 bases and at J to 1 base, leaving 2 bases not matched to a gene. This CDR3 contains 16 residues. CDR1 and CDR2 (germline): ENHRY, SYGVKD.

This sequence joins TRBV9 and TRBJ2-7; no definite D call. Trimming pared 0 bases from V and 3 bases from J, leaving 10 bases between. The CDR3 loop spans 14 amino acids. The germline V gene encodes CDR1 SGDLS and CDR2 YYNGEE. The CDR3 is CASSVGAQSYEQYF. Here the CDR3 DNA reads TGTGCCAGCAGCGTAGGGGCACAGAGCTACGAGCAGTACTTC.

J is TRBJ1-1 and V is TRBV19; D gene ambiguous. This CDR3 has 14 residues. The V and J ends lost 6 bases and 4 bases respectively, with 15 bases between them. Germline V gene data show CDR1 as LNHDA and CDR2 as SQIVND (reference sequence). CDR3 sequence: CASRPDIGVTEAFF. In DNA, the CDR3 is TGTGCCAGTAGACCCGACATCGGGGTCACTGAAGCTTTCTTT.

This clone was observed at least ten times. The chain is built from TRBV28 and TRBJ2-7, with D perhaps TRBD2 (6 bases). V gave up 8 bases and J gave up 6 bases, with 17 bases separating them. The CDR3 totals 13 residues. Germline V gives CDR1 MDHEN, CDR2 SYDVKM. In DNA form, the CDR3 reads TGTGCCAGCTACTCCAGCGGGTTTGTCGAGCAGTACTTC. Its translation: CASYSSGFVEQYF.